The rows below give T cell receptor beta chains drawn from one sample of a study of blood T cell repertoires in COVID-19. The data were produced by immunoSEQ multiplex PCR, yet TCRdb's version contains in-frame clones alone and is incomplete. Among about 280,000 clones, 86% were seen once, and the ten largest hold 3%. The sequencing input was peripheral blood. The origin of the receptors is a woman aged 25-40 years with active or convalescent COVID-19. The CDR3 runs from the conserved cysteine through the conserved F or W. The D gene is left open where the match is weak. Clone size appears in some rows only: once, few, many, or a class for an expanded clone.

>NA|TRBJ1-6|TRBD1|TRBV27
CASSARQGTNSPLHF
TGTGCCAGCAGTGCACGACAGGGTACTAATTCACCCCTCCACTTT
>NA|TRBJ1-1|NA|TRBV7-9
CASSLAGGGAFF
TGTGCCAGCAGCTTAGCTGGGGGGGGAGCTTTCTTT
>NA|TRBJ1-6|NA|TRBV21-1
CARKKPRQNSPLHF
TGTGCCAGAAAAAAACCGAGACAGAATTCACCCCTCCACTTT
>NA|TRBJ2-3|NA|TRBV5-1
CASSLESDTDTQYF
TGCGCCAGCAGCTTGGAGTCAGACACAGATACGCAGTATTTT
>NA|TRBJ1-3|TRBD1|TRBV30
CAWSATGGSIENTIYF
TGTGCCTGGAGTGCAACAGGGGGCTCTATTGAAAACACCATATATTTT
>NA|TRBJ1-2|NA|TRBV2
CASSGMGGGGYTF
TGTGCCAGCAGTGGAATGGGGGGAGGTGGCTACACCTTC
>NA|TRBJ1-4|NA|TRBV19
CASSMGRWNEKLFF
TGTGCCAGTAGTATGGGCAGATGGAATGAAAAACTGTTTTTT
>few|TRBJ1-1|TRBD1|TRBV19
CASSIDSWGQGAANTEAFF
TGTGCCAGTAGTATAGATAGCTGGGGCCAGGGGGCCGCGAACACTGAAGCTTTCTTT
>NA|TRBJ1-1|TRBD1|TRBV9
CASSPTGGGTEAFF
TGTGCCAGCAGCCCGACAGGGGGGGGAACTGAAGCTTTCTTT
>NA|TRBJ2-7|TRBD1|TRBV3-1/TRBV3-2
CASSFGQGGWYEQYF
TGTGCCAGCAGCTTCGGACAGGGCGGATGGTACGAGCAGTACTTC
>NA|TRBJ1-2|TRBD1|TRBV28
CASSYPGGQYGYTF
TGTGCCAGCAGTTATCCAGGGGGCCAGTATGGCTACACCTTC
>NA|TRBJ1-5|NA|TRBV24-1
CATSDRQGNQPQHF
TGTGCCACCAGTGACAGACAGGGCAATCAGCCCCAGCATTTT
>NA|TRBJ2-2|NA|TRBV7-8
CASSYDRINTGELFF
TGTGCCAGCAGCTACGACAGGATAAACACCGGGGAGCTGTTTTTT
>NA|TRBJ1-6|TRBD1|TRBV11-1
CASSLMGQGARSPLHF
TGTGCCAGCAGCTTAATGGGACAGGGGGCGCGATCACCCCTCCACTTT
>NA|TRBJ2-1|TRBD2|TRBV7-9
CASIAGGRDEQFF
TGTGCCAGCATTGCGGGGGGTCGGGATGAGCAGTTCTTC
>NA|TRBJ1-2|TRBD1|TRBV5-1
CASSSGQGSGYTF
TGCGCCAGCAGCTCCGGACAGGGGTCGGGCTACACCTTC